This TCR beta chain derives from a study of T cell responses to AZD1222 COVID-19 vaccine. Study-level background: Second doses were pooled across both intervals (about 4 or about 12 weeks).

V was cut by 7 bases and J by 7 bases, with 19 bases left in between. This CDR3 is built from 15 residues. CDR1 is SNHLY, CDR2 FYNNEI, per germline. Broader study findings: Mapped onto spike, vaccine-associated CD4 TCRs spanned it and were dominant at 160-218 and 743-854. Repertoire sampling happened only post peak T cell response.

With respect to this clone: What it binds is unknown.

Libraries were prepared by immunoSEQ multiplex PCR; TCRdb keeps only in-frame clonotypes and omits some of them. The sample lists approximately 57,000 clones, around 88% occurring once. The source was peripheral blood, collected on day 0 of AZD1222 vaccination. The TCR originated in an adult in good health. V and J are TRBV2 and TRBJ1-4; D possibly corresponds to TRBD1 (5 bases). CDR3 loop: CASTQMGEMTEKLFF. CDR3 bases: TGTGCCAGCACCCAAATGGGGGAGATGACTGAAAAACTGTTTTTT.